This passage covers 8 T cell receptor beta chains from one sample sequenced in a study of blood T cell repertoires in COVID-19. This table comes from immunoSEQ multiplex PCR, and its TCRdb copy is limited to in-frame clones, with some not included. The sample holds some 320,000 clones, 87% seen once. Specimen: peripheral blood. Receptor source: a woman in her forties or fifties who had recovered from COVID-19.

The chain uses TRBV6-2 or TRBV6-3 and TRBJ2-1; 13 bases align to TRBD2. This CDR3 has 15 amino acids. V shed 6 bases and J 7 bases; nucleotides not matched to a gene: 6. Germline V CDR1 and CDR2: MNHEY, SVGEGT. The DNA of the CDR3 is TGTGCCAGCAGCCAAGGACTAGCGGGAGTTAATGAGCAGTTCTTC. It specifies CASSQGLAGVNEQFF.

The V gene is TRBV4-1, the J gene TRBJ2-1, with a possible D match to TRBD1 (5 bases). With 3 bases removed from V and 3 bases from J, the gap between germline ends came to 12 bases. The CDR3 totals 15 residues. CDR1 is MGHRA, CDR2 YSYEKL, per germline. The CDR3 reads CASSQSVGVYNEQFF. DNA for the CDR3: TGCGCCAGCAGCCAGTCGGTAGGGGTCTACAATGAGCAGTTCTTC.

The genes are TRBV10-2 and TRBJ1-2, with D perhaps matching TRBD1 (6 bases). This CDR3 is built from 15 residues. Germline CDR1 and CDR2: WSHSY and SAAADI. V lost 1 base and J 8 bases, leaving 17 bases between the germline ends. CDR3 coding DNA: TGCGCCAGCAGTGAGTTAGGGGGACCGGAATTAGGCTACACCTTC. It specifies CASSELGGPELGYTF.

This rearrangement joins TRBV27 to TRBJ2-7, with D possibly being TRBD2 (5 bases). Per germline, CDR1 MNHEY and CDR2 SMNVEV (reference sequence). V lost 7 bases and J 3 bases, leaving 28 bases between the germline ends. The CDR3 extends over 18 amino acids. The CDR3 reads CASTRIPPRFAEGYEQYF. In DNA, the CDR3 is TGTGCCAGCACAAGAATCCCCCCTCGGTTTGCAGAGGGCTACGAGCAGTACTTC.

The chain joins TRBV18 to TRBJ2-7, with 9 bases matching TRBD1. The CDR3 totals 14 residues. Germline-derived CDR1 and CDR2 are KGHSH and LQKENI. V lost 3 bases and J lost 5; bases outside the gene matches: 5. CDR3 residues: CASSPKTGGNEQYF. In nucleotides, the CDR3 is TGTGCCAGCTCACCTAAGACAGGGGGGAACGAGCAGTACTTC.

The CDR3 protein is CASSFSELYNEQFF. In DNA, the CDR3 is TGTGCCAGCAGTTTTTCCGAGTTGTACAATGAGCAGTTCTTC. The chain is built from TRBV28 and TRBJ2-1; no clear D. Germline V gene sequence: CDR1 MDHEN, CDR2 SYDVKM. V lost 3 bases, J lost 4 bases, and 10 bases lay in between. The CDR3 contains 14 residues. The whole variable domain, remainder taken from reference TRBV28 and TRBJ2-1, is DVKVTQSSRYLVKRTGEKVFLECVQDMDHENMFWYRQDPGLGLRLIYFSYDVKMKEKGDIPEGYSVSREKKERFSLILESASTNQTSMYLCASSFSELYNEQFFGPGTRLTVL.

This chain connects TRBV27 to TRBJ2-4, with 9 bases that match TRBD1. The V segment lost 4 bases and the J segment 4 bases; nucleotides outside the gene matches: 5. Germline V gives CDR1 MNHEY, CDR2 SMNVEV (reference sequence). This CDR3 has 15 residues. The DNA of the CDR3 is TGTGCCAGCAGTTCGGGACAGGGCGGGAAAAACATTCAGTACTTC. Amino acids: CASSSGQGGKNIQYF.

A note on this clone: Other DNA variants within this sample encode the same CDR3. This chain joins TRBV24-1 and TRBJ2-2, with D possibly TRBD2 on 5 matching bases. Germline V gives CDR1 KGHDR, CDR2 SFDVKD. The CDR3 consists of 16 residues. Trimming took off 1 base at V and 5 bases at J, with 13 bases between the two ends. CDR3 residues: CATSDFRGRGTGELFF. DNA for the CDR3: TGTGCCACCAGTGATTTCCGAGGGCGAGGTACCGGGGAGCTGTTTTTT.